The 9 T cell receptor beta chains below all came from one sample that was sequenced in a study of cytomegalovirus exposure and HLA in healthy donors. It was with 60 Vbeta and 13 Jbeta primers that the PCR ran. Sequencing used immunoSEQ multiplex PCR; TCRdb keeps in-frame clones, though not all of them. The repertoire holds some 160,000 clones, 72% seen once, with approximately 2.1% in the top ten. Sequencing was done on a sample of PBMCs. These TCRs come from a man aged 40-49 years in good health and CMV-seronegative.

This clone was counted between two and nine times. One end of the junction does not line up with germline, which may come from a read error. The chain couples TRBV7-9 to TRBJ1-1; TRBD1 agrees at 7 bases. This CDR3 has 12 amino acids. Germline CDR1 SEHNR, CDR2 FQNEAQ (reference sequence). The CDR3 coding sequence is TGTTCCAGCAGCTCCAGGGGGAACGAAGCTTTCTTT. Its protein product is CSSSSRGNEAFF. The full variable domain, its missing parts supplied by reference TRBV7-9 and TRBJ1-1, is DTGVSQNPRHKITKRGQNVTFRCDPISEHNRLYWYRQTLGQGPEFLTYFQNEAQLEKSRLLSDRFSAERPKGSFSTLEIQRTEQGDSAMYLCSSSSRGNEAFFGQGTRLTVV.

The chain links TRBV19 to TRBJ2-4; TRBD1 aligns across 9 bases. Germline V gene lookup returns CDR1 LNHDA and CDR2 SQIVND (reference sequence). The length of the CDR3 is 13 residues. J gave up 5 bases and V 7 bases, and 3 bases lay outside the gene matches. In DNA form, the CDR3 reads TGTGCCAGTAAGGGACAGGGACAAAACATTCAGTACTTC. Amino acid sequence: CASKGQGQNIQYF.

This clone was counted a few times. The same CDR3 can be traced to other DNA sequences in this sample. The chain joins TRBV5-4 to TRBJ2-7; 11 nucleotides agree with TRBD1. The CDR3 is 14 amino acids. The germline V gene encodes CDR1 SGHNT and CDR2 YYREEE (reference sequence). V gave up 3 bases and J gave up 3 bases; unmatched junction bases: 2. CDR3 region: CASSSGTGGYEQYF. DNA of the CDR3: TGTGCCAGCAGCTCCGGGACAGGGGGCTACGAGCAGTACTTC.

The chain uses TRBV6-1 and TRBJ1-5; D is possibly TRBD1 (6 bases). CDR1 and CDR2 (germline): MNHNS, SASEGT. Trimming took off 6 bases at V and 0 bases at J, with 12 bases between the two ends. CDR3 length equals 15 residues. CDR3 in DNA: TGTGCCAGCAGCAACCTACAGGGTAGCAATCAGCCCCAGCATTTT. It encodes CASSNLQGSNQPQHF.

This chain links TRBV5-1 with TRBJ1-1; 9 bases match TRBD1. This CDR3 comprises 18 residues. Trimming removed 1 base from V and 5 bases from J; junction bases left unmatched: 15. Germline values: CDR1 SGHRS, CDR2 YFSETQ. The CDR3 sequence: CASSLYPPGQGAETEAFF. The CDR3 region has the DNA TGCGCCAGCAGCTTGTACCCACCGGGACAGGGCGCGGAGACTGAAGCTTTCTTT.

V usage is TRBV7-7 and J usage is TRBJ2-7; weak D call: TRBD2 (6 bases). Germline V gene data show CDR1 as SSHAT and CDR2 as FNYEAQ (reference sequence). The CDR3 covers 15 residues. Deletions cut 5 bases from V and 3 bases from J, with 17 bases between. The CDR3 loop is CASSLSGTLYYEQYF. The DNA of the CDR3 is TGTGCCAGCAGCCTCTCCGGGACTCTATACTACGAGCAGTACTTC.

CDR3 protein: CASSLVASIYNEQFF. The CDR3 region has the DNA TGTGCCAGCAGCTTAGTAGCGTCTATCTACAATGAGCAGTTCTTC. The chain links TRBV7-2 to TRBJ2-1, with D possibly TRBD2 on 5 matching bases. V was cut by 1 base and J by 3 bases, with 10 bases left in between. Germline CDR1 and CDR2: SGHTA and FQGNSA. CDR3 length: 15 residues.

This sequence joins TRBV27 and TRBJ2-7; maybe TRBD1 (6 bases). Deletions cut 0 bases from V and 1 base from J, with 10 bases between. Germline CDR1 and CDR2: MNHEY and SMNVEV (reference sequence). The CDR3 extends over 15 amino acids. CDR3 residues: CASSLSFTGSYEQYF. CDR3 coding DNA: TGTGCCAGCAGTTTATCATTCACAGGGTCCTACGAGCAGTACTTC.

In its sample, this clone was seen a few times. The V call is TRBV5-4, the J call TRBJ2-7, with TRBD2 matching over 13 bases. The V segment lost 4 bases and the J segment 5 bases; nucleotides outside the gene matches: 3. CDR1 SGHNT and CDR2 YYREEE come from the germline V gene (reference sequence). The CDR3 has 14 amino acids. This CDR3 reads CASSPGLAGHEQYF. CDR3 sequence (DNA): TGTGCCAGCAGCCCGGGACTAGCGGGACACGAGCAGTACTTC.